This T cell receptor beta chain derives from a study of neurological immune-mediated disorders. This clonotype was found many times. It was by 5'RACE with 10-nucleotide random UMIs that the cDNA was made. TCRdb analysed the 5' RACE reads with MiXCR anew, one entry per CDR3 protein. The sample lists tens of thousands of distinct CDR3 sequences, around a tenth seen once, with about 5% in the top ten. The receptor's source is a man in his 70s with HTLV-1-associated myelopathy (HAM/TSP). The source material was PBMCs.

The chain's CDR3 is CASSPWRAGTGDQETQYF. DNA of the CDR3: TGCGCCAGCAGCCCATGGAGGGCGGGGACAGGCGATCAAGAGACCCAGTACTTC. The chain is built from TRBV4-3 and TRBJ2-5, with 8 bases identical to TRBD1. CDR1 LGHNA and CDR2 YSLEER come from the germline V gene. CDR3 length: 18 amino acids. Trimming took 4 bases from V and 2 from J; bases not matched to a gene: 15.